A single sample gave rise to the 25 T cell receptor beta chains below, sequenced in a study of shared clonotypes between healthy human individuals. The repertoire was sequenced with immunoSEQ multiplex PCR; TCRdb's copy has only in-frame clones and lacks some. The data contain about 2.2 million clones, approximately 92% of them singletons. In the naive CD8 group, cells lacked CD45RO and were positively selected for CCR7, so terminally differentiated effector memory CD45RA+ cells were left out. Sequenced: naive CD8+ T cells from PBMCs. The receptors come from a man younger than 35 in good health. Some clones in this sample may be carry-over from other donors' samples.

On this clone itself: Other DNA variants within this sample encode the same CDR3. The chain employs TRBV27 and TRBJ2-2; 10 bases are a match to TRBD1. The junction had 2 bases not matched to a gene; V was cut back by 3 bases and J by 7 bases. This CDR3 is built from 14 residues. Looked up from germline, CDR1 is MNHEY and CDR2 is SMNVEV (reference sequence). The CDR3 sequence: CASSFGQGVGELFF. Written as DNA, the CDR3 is TGTGCCAGCAGTTTCGGACAGGGGGTCGGGGAGCTGTTTTTT.

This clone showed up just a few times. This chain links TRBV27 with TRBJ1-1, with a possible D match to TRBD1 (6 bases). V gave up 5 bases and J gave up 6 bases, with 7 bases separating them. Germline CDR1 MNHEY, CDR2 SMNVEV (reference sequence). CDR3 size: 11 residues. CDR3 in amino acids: CASSKGAEAFF. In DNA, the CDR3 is TGTGCCAGCAGTAAGGGGGCTGAAGCTTTCTTT.

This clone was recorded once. The CDR3 DNA reads TGTGCCAGCAGGTCAGAAGGGCCCACCTACGAGCAGTACTTC. It yields the protein CASRSEGPTYEQYF. V usage is TRBV28 and J usage is TRBJ2-7, with D uncertain. Per germline, CDR1 MDHEN and CDR2 SYDVKM. V lost 6 bases to trimming and J lost 2 bases, with 14 bases between them. The CDR3 sequence is 14 residues long.

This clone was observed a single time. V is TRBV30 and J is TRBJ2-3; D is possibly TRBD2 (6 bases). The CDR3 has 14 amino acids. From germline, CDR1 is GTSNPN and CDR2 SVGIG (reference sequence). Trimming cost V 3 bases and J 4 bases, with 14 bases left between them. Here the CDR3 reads CAWRVRGGADTQYF. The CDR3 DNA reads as TGTGCCTGGAGGGTGAGGGGAGGTGCAGATACGCAGTATTTT.

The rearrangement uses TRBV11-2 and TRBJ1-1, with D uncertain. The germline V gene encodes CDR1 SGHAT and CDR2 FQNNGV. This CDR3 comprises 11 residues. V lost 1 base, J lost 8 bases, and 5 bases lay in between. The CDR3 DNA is TGTGCCAGCAGCTTAGTCAACGAAGCTTTCTTT. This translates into CASSLVNEAFF.

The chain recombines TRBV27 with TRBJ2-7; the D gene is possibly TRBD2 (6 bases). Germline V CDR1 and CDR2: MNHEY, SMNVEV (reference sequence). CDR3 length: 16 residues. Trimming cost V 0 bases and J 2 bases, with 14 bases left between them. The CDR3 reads CASSLSTGTATYEQYF. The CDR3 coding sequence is TGTGCCAGCAGTTTATCAACCGGGACTGCTACCTACGAGCAGTACTTC.

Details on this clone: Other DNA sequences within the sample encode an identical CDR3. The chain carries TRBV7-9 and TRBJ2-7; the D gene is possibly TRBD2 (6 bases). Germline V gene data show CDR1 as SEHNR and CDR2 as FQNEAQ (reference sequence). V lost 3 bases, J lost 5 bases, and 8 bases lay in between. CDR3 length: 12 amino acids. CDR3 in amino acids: CASSLGGDEQYF. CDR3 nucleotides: TGTGCCAGCAGCTTGGGAGGCGACGAGCAGTACTTC.

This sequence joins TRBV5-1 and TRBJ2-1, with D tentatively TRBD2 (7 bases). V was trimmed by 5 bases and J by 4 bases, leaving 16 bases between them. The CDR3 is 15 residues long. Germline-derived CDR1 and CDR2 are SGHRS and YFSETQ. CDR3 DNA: TGCGCCAGCAGTATAACGGCGGGGGCTTACAATGAGCAGTTCTTC. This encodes CASSITAGAYNEQFF.

This CDR3 is CAWSVPLVQTQYF. CDR3 nucleotides: TGTGCCTGGAGTGTCCCCTTGGTTCAGACCCAGTACTTC. The rearrangement uses TRBV30 and TRBJ2-5; D remains unclear. The V end lost 0 bases, the J end lost 6 bases, and 11 bases lay between the germline ends. Per the germline V gene, CDR1 is GTSNPN and CDR2 is SVGIG (reference sequence). The CDR3 consists of 13 residues.

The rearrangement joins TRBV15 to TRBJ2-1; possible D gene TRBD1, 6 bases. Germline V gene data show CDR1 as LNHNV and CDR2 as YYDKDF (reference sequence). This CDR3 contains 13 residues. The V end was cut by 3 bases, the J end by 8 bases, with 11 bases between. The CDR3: CATSSNRVDEQFF. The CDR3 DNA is TGTGCCACCAGCAGCAACAGGGTCGATGAGCAGTTCTTC.

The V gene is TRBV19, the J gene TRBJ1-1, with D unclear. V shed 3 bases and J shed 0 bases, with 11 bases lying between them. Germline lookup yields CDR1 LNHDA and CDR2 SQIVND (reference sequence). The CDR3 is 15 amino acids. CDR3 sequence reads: CASSIVPGLNTEAFF. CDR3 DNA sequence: TGTGCCAGTAGTATTGTTCCGGGGTTGAACACTGAAGCTTTCTTT.

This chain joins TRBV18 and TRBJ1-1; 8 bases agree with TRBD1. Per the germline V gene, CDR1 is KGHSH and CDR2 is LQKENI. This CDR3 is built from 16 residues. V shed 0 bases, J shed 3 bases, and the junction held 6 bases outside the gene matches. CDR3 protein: CASSPPGRGRDTEAFF. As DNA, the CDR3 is TGTGCCAGCTCACCACCGGGCAGGGGGCGTGACACTGAAGCTTTCTTT.

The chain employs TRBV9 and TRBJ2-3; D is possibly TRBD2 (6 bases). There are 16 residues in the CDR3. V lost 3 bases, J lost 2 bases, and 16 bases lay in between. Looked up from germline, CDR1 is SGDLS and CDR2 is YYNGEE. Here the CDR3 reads CASSETLGLHTDTQYF. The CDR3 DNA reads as TGTGCCAGCAGCGAGACCCTGGGACTTCACACAGATACGCAGTATTTT.

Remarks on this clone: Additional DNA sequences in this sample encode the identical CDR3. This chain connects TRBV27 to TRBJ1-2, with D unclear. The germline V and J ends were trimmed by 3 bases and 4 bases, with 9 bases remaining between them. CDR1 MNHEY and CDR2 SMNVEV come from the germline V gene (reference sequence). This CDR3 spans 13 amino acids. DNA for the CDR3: TGTGCCAGCAGTTTTGGACGCACCTATGGCTACACCTTC. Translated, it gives CASSFGRTYGYTF.

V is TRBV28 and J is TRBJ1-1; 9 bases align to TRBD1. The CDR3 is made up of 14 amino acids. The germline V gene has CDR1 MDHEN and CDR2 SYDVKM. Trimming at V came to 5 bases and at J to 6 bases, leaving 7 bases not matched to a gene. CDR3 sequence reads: CASSGTGWAAEAFF. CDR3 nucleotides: TGTGCCAGCAGTGGGACAGGGTGGGCCGCTGAAGCTTTCTTT.

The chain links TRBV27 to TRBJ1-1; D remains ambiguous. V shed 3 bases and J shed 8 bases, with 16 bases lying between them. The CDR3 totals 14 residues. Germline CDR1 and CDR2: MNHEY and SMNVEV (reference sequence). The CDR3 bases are TGTGCCAGCAGTTTTAAAGGCAGCCTGGCAGAAGCTTTCTTT. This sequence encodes CASSFKGSLAEAFF.

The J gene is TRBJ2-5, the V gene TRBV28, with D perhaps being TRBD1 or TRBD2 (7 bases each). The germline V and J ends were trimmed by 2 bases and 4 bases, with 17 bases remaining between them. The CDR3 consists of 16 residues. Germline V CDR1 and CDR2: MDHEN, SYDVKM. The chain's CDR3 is CASSLKLGRGGETQYF. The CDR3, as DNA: TGTGCCAGCAGTTTAAAGTTAGGCAGGGGGGGAGAGACCCAGTACTTC. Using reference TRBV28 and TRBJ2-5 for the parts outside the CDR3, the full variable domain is DVKVTQSSRYLVKRTGEKVFLECVQDMDHENMFWYRQDPGLGLRLIYFSYDVKMKEKGDIPEGYSVSREKKERFSLILESASTNQTSMYLCASSLKLGRGGETQYFGPGTRLLVL.

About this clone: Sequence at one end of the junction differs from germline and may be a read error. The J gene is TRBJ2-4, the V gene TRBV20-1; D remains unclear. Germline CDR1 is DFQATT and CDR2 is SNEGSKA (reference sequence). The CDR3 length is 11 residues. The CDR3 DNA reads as TGCAGTGCTAGAGGTGGTGCGGCATGGGACTTC. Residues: CSARGGAAWDF.

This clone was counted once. The CDR3 region has the DNA TGTGCCAGCAGTCCTTGGGGACAGAACACAGATACGCAGTATTTT. This sequence encodes CASSPWGQNTDTQYF. The chain recombines TRBV27 with TRBJ2-3; 7 bases are a match to TRBD1. The CDR3 consists of 15 residues. V trimming: 5 bases; J trimming: 2 bases; junction bases outside the gene matches: 7. The V gene's germline CDR1 is MNHEY and CDR2 SMNVEV (reference sequence).

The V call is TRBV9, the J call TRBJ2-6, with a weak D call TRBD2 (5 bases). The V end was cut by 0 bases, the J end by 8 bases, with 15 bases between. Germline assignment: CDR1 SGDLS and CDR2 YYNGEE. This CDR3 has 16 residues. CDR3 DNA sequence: TGTGCCAGCAGCGTAGCTAGGCGAGGGTTGACCAACGTCCTGACTTTC. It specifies CASSVARRGLTNVLTF.

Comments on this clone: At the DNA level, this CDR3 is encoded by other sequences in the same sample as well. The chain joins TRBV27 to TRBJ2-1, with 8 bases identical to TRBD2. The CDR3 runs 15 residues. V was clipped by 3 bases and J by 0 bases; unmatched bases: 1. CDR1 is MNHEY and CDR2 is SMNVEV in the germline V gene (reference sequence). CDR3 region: CASSFLAGSYNEQFF. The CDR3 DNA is TGTGCCAGCAGTTTTCTAGCGGGCTCCTACAATGAGCAGTTCTTC.

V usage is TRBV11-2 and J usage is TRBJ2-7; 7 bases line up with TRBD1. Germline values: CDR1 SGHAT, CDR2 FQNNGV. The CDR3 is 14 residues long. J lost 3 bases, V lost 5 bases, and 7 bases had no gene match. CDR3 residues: CASSVGQAYYEQYF. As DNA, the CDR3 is TGTGCCAGCAGCGTCGGACAGGCCTACTACGAGCAGTACTTC.

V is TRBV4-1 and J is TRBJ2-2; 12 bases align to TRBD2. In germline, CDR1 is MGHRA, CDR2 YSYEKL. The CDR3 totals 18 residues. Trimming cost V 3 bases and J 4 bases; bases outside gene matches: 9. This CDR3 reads CASSHPSGRATGTGELFF. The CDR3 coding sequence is TGCGCCAGCAGCCACCCTAGCGGGAGGGCCACTGGCACCGGGGAGCTGTTTTTT.

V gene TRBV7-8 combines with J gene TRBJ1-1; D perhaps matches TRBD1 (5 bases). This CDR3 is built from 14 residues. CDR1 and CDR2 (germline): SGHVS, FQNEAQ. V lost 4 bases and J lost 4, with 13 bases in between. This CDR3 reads CASSWGLAGTEAFF. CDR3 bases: TGTGCCAGCAGCTGGGGCCTTGCGGGCACTGAAGCTTTCTTT.

For the CDR3, the DNA is TGTGCCAGCAGCGTCATCAGCGGGAGTTCCTACAATGAGCAGTTCTTC. Translation gives CASSVISGSSYNEQFF. The chain has TRBV9 and TRBJ2-1; 8 bases are a match to TRBD2. The CDR3 has 16 amino acids. With V trimmed by 2 bases and J by 1 base, 5 bases remained unmatched. CDR1 SGDLS and CDR2 YYNGEE come from the germline V gene.